This is a list of T cell receptor beta chains from one sample in a study of blood T cell repertoires in COVID-19. Repertoires were generated with immunoSEQ multiplex PCR, while TCRdb's copy carries only in-frame clones and drops some. In the table there are about 240,000 clones, less than 90% of which are singletons. The material sequenced was peripheral blood. The receptors come from a man aged 60-69 years with acute or convalescent COVID-19. CDR3s include the opening cysteine and the closing phenylalanine or tryptophan. A D gene is named only where the DNA matches it firmly. Rows may omit the clone size; those that give it use once, few, many or a size class.

size: -
J: TRBJ2-7
V: TRBV4-3
D: -
CDR3: CASSQAGRDYEQYF
DNA: TGCGCCAGCAGCCAAGCTGGCAGGGACTACGAGCAGTACTTC

size: -
J: TRBJ2-1
V: TRBV6-1
D: TRBD2
CDR3: CASSELPPASGRMDEQFF
DNA: TGTGCCAGCAGTGAATTACCCCCAGCTAGCGGGAGGATGGATGAGCAGTTCTTC

size: -
J: TRBJ2-7
V: TRBV4-1
D: TRBD1
CDR3: CASSLRDRGSHEQYF
DNA: TGCGCCAGCAGCCTTAGGGACAGGGGTAGCCACGAGCAGTACTTC

size: -
J: TRBJ2-3
V: TRBV2
D: TRBD1
CDR3: CASSGEDREDTQYF
DNA: TGTGCCAGCAGTGGGGAGGACAGGGAAGATACGCAGTATTTT

size: -
J: TRBJ2-2
V: TRBV4-2
D: TRBD2
CDR3: CASSQLKREGAGELFF
DNA: TGTGCCAGCAGCCAATTAAAGCGGGAGGGCGCCGGGGAGCTGTTTTTT

size: -
J: TRBJ1-3
V: TRBV29-1
D: -
CDR3: CSVVLRGSGNTIYF
DNA: TGCAGCGTCGTACTCCGGGGCTCTGGAAACACCATATATTTT

size: -
J: TRBJ2-7
V: TRBV13
D: TRBD2
CDR3: CASSLRTSGDYEQYF
DNA: TGTGCCAGCAGTCTCCGGACTAGCGGGGACTACGAGCAGTACTTC

size: -
J: TRBJ2-7
V: TRBV29-1
D: -
CDR3: CSVEEGRGNSYEQYF
DNA: TGCAGCGTTGAAGAGGGCAGGGGAAATTCCTACGAGCAGTACTTC

size: few
J: TRBJ2-7
V: TRBV5-1
D: -
CDR3: CASSPQASRDYEQYF
DNA: TGCGCCAGCAGCCCCCAGGCCTCCCGGGACTACGAGCAGTACTTC

size: once
J: TRBJ2-2
V: TRBV6-2/TRBV6-3
D: -
CDR3: CASSYRRAANTGELFF
DNA: TGTGCCAGCAGTTACCGGCGGGCCGCGAACACCGGGGAGCTGTTTTTT

size: -
J: TRBJ1-4
V: TRBV5-4
D: TRBD1
CDR3: CASSSPGTGGGEKLFF
DNA: TGTGCCAGCAGCTCCCCCGGGACAGGGGGCGGTGAAAAACTGTTTTTT

size: -
J: TRBJ1-5
V: TRBV24-1
D: -
CDR3: CATSDSNQPQHF
DNA: TGTGCCACCAGTGACTCTAATCAGCCCCAGCATTTT

size: -
J: TRBJ2-6
V: TRBV5-4
D: TRBD2
CDR3: CASSVPGASGTKRGANVLTF
DNA: TGTGCCAGCAGCGTCCCCGGGGCTAGCGGGACGAAAAGGGGGGCCAACGTCCTGACTTTC

size: -
J: TRBJ2-3
V: TRBV7-2
D: TRBD2
CDR3: CASSLAGKELAGVADTQYF
DNA: TGTGCCAGCAGCTTAGCGGGTAAAGAACTAGCGGGAGTAGCGGATACGCAGTATTTT

size: -
J: TRBJ1-1
V: TRBV6-5
D: -
CDR3: CASSPQMNTEAFF
DNA: TGTGCCAGCAGTCCGCAGATGAACACTGAAGCTTTCTTT

size: -
J: TRBJ1-4
V: TRBV28
D: TRBD1
CDR3: CASRKDRVNEKLFF
DNA: TGTGCCAGCAGGAAGGACAGGGTTAATGAAAAACTGTTTTTT

size: -
J: TRBJ2-2
V: TRBV7-2
D: -
CDR3: CASSSWSGNTGELFF
DNA: TGTGCCAGCAGCTCGTGGTCAGGGAACACCGGGGAGCTGTTTTTT

size: -
J: TRBJ1-1
V: TRBV6-4
D: -
CDR3: CASSDSGRLRAFF
DNA: TGTGCCAGCAGTGACTCCGGCAGGTTAAGGGCTTTCTTT

size: medium-sized
J: TRBJ1-1
V: TRBV5-6
D: -
CDR3: CASSLWGESDEAFF
DNA: TGTGCCAGCAGCTTGTGGGGCGAATCAGATGAAGCTTTCTTT

size: -
J: TRBJ2-7
V: TRBV7-3
D: TRBD2
CDR3: CASSLGLAEAHEQYF
DNA: TGTGCCAGCAGCCTCGGACTAGCGGAGGCCCACGAGCAGTACTTC

size: -
J: TRBJ1-5
V: TRBV30
D: TRBD1
CDR3: CAWSRDRGAPQPQHF
DNA: TGTGCCTGGAGTCGAGACAGGGGTGCACCTCAGCCCCAGCATTTT

size: once
J: TRBJ2-1
V: TRBV6-2/TRBV6-3
D: -
CDR3: CASSDFSYNEQFF
DNA: TGTGCCAGCAGCGACTTCTCCTACAATGAGCAGTTCTTC

size: -
J: TRBJ1-6
V: TRBV6-1
D: TRBD1
CDR3: CASSETGGNSPLHF
DNA: TGTGCCAGCAGTGAGACAGGGGGGAATTCACCCCTCCACTTT

size: few
J: TRBJ1-6
V: TRBV14
D: TRBD1
CDR3: CASSLSQGWNSPLHF
DNA: TGTGCCAGCAGCCTCTCACAGGGGTGGAATTCACCCCTCCACTTT

size: few
J: TRBJ1-5
V: TRBV20-1
D: TRBD1
CDR3: CSASRDSNSNQPQHF
DNA: TGCAGTGCTAGTAGGGACAGTAATAGCAATCAGCCCCAGCATTTT

size: -
J: TRBJ1-4
V: TRBV7-9
D: -
CDR3: CASGGVALFF
DNA: TGTGCCAGTGGGGGGGTTGCGCTGTTTTTT

size: -
J: TRBJ1-2
V: TRBV28
D: -
CDR3: CASSLSPPLSYGYTF
DNA: TGTGCCAGCAGTTTGAGCCCCCCCCTATCCTATGGCTACACCTTC

size: -
J: TRBJ2-1
V: TRBV5-6
D: -
CDR3: CASSPLGEGVSYNEQFF
DNA: TGTGCCAGCAGCCCCTTGGGCGAGGGGGTCTCCTACAATGAGCAGTTCTTC